The rows below give T cell receptor beta chains drawn from one sample of a study of blood T cell repertoires in COVID-19. Using immunoSEQ multiplex PCR, the repertoire was profiled, and TCRdb retains in-frame clones only, with some absent. This table holds tens of thousands of clones, just over 90% found once. The sequenced sample consisted of peripheral blood. The receptors here all came from a male donor with active COVID-19. CDR3s leave out the opening cysteine and the closing phenylalanine or tryptophan.

CDR3 length	V gene	J gene	CDR3 protein
12	TRBV18	TRBJ1-5	ASSPRQGNQPQH
15	TRBV28	TRBJ1-5	ASSLYGQGGSNQPQH
13	TRBV25-1	TRBJ2-2	ASSPDWGGTGELF
12	TRBV7-8	TRBJ1-2	ASSLTSTNYGYT
13	TRBV14	TRBJ2-3	ASSQLLAVTDTQY
15	TRBV18	TRBJ2-6	ASSPGGAASGANVLT
13	TRBV11-1	TRBJ1-2	ASSPIGQGNYGYT
10	TRBV3-1/TRBV3-2	TRBJ2-2	ASSRHPGELF
13	TRBV7-2	TRBJ1-6	ASSSGQGAGSPLH
13	TRBV5-1	TRBJ1-2	ASSTGDRDNYGYT
10	TRBV5-1	TRBJ2-1	ASSPQGWEQF
11	TRBV7-3	TRBJ2-5	ASSPPGQETQY
11	TRBV29-1	TRBJ1-1	SLDRGSRAEAF
11	TRBV3-1/TRBV3-2	TRBJ1-2	ASSDAGSYGYT
11	TRBV4-2	TRBJ1-2	ASSPDRNYGYT
13	TRBV2	TRBJ1-1	ASRDGVGGDTEAF
15	TRBV18	TRBJ2-2	ASSPSAPHRNTGELF
13	TRBV6-5	TRBJ1-2	ASSDLGGVNYGYT
13	TRBV4-1	TRBJ2-7	ASSRTQTGSDEQY
13	TRBV10-2	TRBJ1-3	ASRADFSSGNTIY
11	TRBV29-1	TRBJ1-1	SVDFGGDTEAF
13	TRBV27	TRBJ1-1	ASIGTGSMNTEAF
16	TRBV5-6	TRBJ2-1	ASSHASIQGSAYNEQF
13	TRBV7-8	TRBJ1-2	ASSSGLPPSYGYT
12	TRBV19	TRBJ1-1	ASSPRRADTEAF
12	TRBV7-3	TRBJ1-6	ASSLVRRGSPLH
12	TRBV6-5	TRBJ1-4	ASRTGASNEKLF
16	TRBV24-1	TRBJ2-7	ATSDSHPGQATSYEQY
16	TRBV5-6	TRBJ1-1	ASSFFFASSGPNTEAF
13	TRBV11-2	TRBJ1-1	ASSNQAQGKTEAF
13	TRBV27	TRBJ2-1	ASSVAGGPYNEQF
11	TRBV7-2	TRBJ2-1	ASSLWTSFAVF
11	TRBV7-2	TRBJ2-7	ASSPDRAPKQY
12	TRBV6-2/TRBV6-3	TRBJ2-7	ASSWGRGSYEQY
13	TRBV18	TRBJ1-1	ASSPPGQGAAEAF
12	TRBV6-5	TRBJ1-3	ASSLQYSGNTIY
13	TRBV9	TRBJ1-2	ASSPRDRERSGYT
13	TRBV7-2	TRBJ1-1	ASSRDRAELAEAF
14	TRBV6-5	TRBJ2-1	ASSYSGRAHYDEQF
12	TRBV6-2/TRBV6-3	TRBJ1-6	ASSTADSRWSLH
13	TRBV7-3	TRBJ1-6	ASSLLDGENSPLH
13	TRBV7-9	TRBJ2-3	ASSLSSGATDTQY
13	TRBV21-1	TRBJ2-2	ASSKSGMNTGELF
12	TRBV5-5	TRBJ2-2	ASSREGITGELF
12	TRBV9	TRBJ1-1	ASSVRGENTEAF
11	TRBV2	TRBJ1-2	ASRKGQAYGYT
14	TRBV9	TRBJ2-3	ASSVAGLGGTDTQY
14	TRBV7-9	TRBJ1-1	ASSPGVSTYVTEAF
12	TRBV2	TRBJ2-7	ASRHQGSSYEQY
12	TRBV7-2	TRBJ1-1	ASRWGTANTEAF